This T cell receptor beta chain comes out of a study of radiotherapy plus CTLA-4 blockade in lung cancer. Study as a whole: In 18% of patients, objective responses were seen; 31% had disease control.

Study findings and constraints: Among reported predictors of response, early blood T cell clone dynamics with interferon-beta performed best. TCR clones originating in tumors grew in number in blood after radiotherapy plus ipilimumab.

Lung cancer patients with chemo-refractory metastatic non-small-cell disease were given focal radiation plus CTLA-4 blockade with ipilimumab. TCRdb keeps only in-frame clones here, not all; method: immunoSEQ multiplex PCR. There are roughly 76,000 clones in the sample; roughly 80% occur only once, and more than 9% lies in the top ten. A word on this clone: Its antigen is still unknown.

CDR1 is GTSNPN and CDR2 is SVGIG in the germline V gene (reference sequence). This CDR3 contains 14 residues. V lost 3 bases to trimming and J lost 0 bases, with 6 bases between them. The rearrangement links TRBV30 to TRBJ1-6; the D is unclear. This sequence originates from a human donor with non-small cell lung cancer whose response to radiotherapy plus ipilimumab could not be evaluated. Source: peripheral blood, taken from a patient treated with radiotherapy plus ipilimumab. The CDR3 spells CAWSLSSYNSPLHF. In nucleotides, the CDR3 is TGTGCCTGGAGCTTGAGCTCCTATAATTCACCCCTCCACTTT.